These 14 T cell receptor beta chains originate from one sample sequenced in a study of neurological immune-mediated disorders. TCRdb itself ran the 5' RACE reads through MiXCR, one entry per CDR3 protein. The data hold roughly 9,800 distinct CDR3 sequences, with about 22% observed a single time. Sequencing was done on a sample of CD8+ T cells from blood. These receptors were collected from a middle-aged woman with multiple sclerosis.

This clonotype was counted ten times or more. This chain joins TRBV4-1 and TRBJ1-1; 9 bases line up with TRBD1. The ends lost 7 bases at V and 3 bases at J; junction bases unmatched: 9. CDR3 length: 15 residues. Germline V gives CDR1 MGHRA, CDR2 YSYEKL. The DNA of the CDR3 is TGCGCCAGCACGAGGGAGGGACAGGGCTACACTGAAGCTTTCTTT. Translation gives CASTREGQGYTEAFF.

Ten or more counts support this clonotype. The J gene is TRBJ2-1, the V gene TRBV6-5, with 12 bases lining up with TRBD2. Trimming at V came to 5 bases and at J to 9 bases, leaving 8 bases not matched to a gene. Germline V gives CDR1 MNHEY, CDR2 SVGAGI. The CDR3 has 15 residues. This CDR3 reads CASSPTSGGQGEQFF. CDR3 nucleotides: TGTGCCAGCAGTCCGACTAGCGGGGGCCAGGGTGAGCAGTTCTTC.

This clonotype was detected only a few times. V usage is TRBV7-9 and J usage is TRBJ2-7; TRBD2 agrees at 7 bases. Germline CDR1 SEHNR, CDR2 FQNEAQ (reference sequence). V shed 1 base and J 2 bases; nucleotides not matched to a gene: 5. The CDR3 contains 15 residues. The CDR3 bases are TGTGCCAGCAGCTTAGTGGGGGGGGTCCCCTACGAGCAGTACTTC. Protein product: CASSLVGGVPYEQYF.

This clonotype was picked up many times. The chain joins TRBV19 to TRBJ1-1; 11 positions agree with TRBD1. The CDR3 extends over 13 amino acids. V gave up 8 bases and J gave up 7 bases; unmatched junction bases: 6. The germline CDR1 and CDR2 sequences are LNHDA and SQIVND (reference sequence). The CDR3 is CASFGQGAYEAFF. CDR3 DNA: TGTGCCAGTTTTGGACAGGGGGCCTATGAAGCTTTCTTT.

This clonotype was counted at least ten times. J is TRBJ1-1 and V is TRBV9, with 9 bases fitting TRBD1. The CDR3 is 12 amino acids. In germline, CDR1 is SGDLS, CDR2 YYNGEE. Unmatched junction bases numbered 5, after V lost 3 bases and J lost 11 bases. This CDR3 is CASSGTGGWAFF. The CDR3, as DNA: TGTGCCAGCAGCGGAACAGGGGGCTGGGCTTTCTTT.

This clonotype was observed at least ten times. The chain is built from TRBV12-3 or TRBV12-4 and TRBJ2-1; D is ambiguous. The V end was cut by 2 bases, the J end by 9 bases, with 8 bases between. CDR3 length: 12 residues. In nucleotides, the CDR3 is TGTGCCAGCAGTTTAAGGCGGAGTGAGCAGTTCTTC. Encoded protein: CASSLRRSEQFF.

This clonotype was observed many times. The V gene is TRBV4-1, the J gene TRBJ1-1, with D hard to call. This CDR3 has 16 residues. Germline values: CDR1 MGHRA, CDR2 YSYEKL. V lost 6 bases to trimming and J lost 0 bases, with 17 bases between them. The chain's CDR3 is CASRPSYSLMNTEAFF. In nucleotides, the CDR3 is TGCGCCAGCAGGCCATCTTACAGCCTTATGAACACTGAAGCTTTCTTT.

At least ten counts were recorded for this clonotype. This chain joins TRBV7-2 and TRBJ2-3; 9 bases fit TRBD2. In germline, CDR1 is SGHTA, CDR2 FQGNSA. There are 15 residues in the CDR3. Trimming took 11 bases from V and 0 from J; bases not matched to a gene: 9. CDR3 sequence (DNA): TGTGCCGAATGCCCTAGCGGGGTTAGCACAGATACGCAGTATTTT. It translates to CAECPSGVSTDTQYF.

In its sample, this clonotype is medium-sized. This chain connects TRBV2 to TRBJ2-3, with D uncertain. The CDR3 runs to 13 residues. Germline assignment: CDR1 SNHLY and CDR2 FYNNEI. Between the trimmed V and J ends, which lost 8 bases and 4 bases, there was a span of 13 bases. The CDR3 here is CASEQPPADTQYF. CDR3 DNA: TGTGCCAGCGAACAACCGCCGGCAGATACGCAGTATTTT.

This clonotype has at least ten counts. This chain links TRBV12-3 or TRBV12-4 with TRBJ2-1, with TRBD2 as a possible D gene (5 bases). The germline V and J ends were trimmed by 6 bases and 2 bases, with 8 bases remaining between them. The CDR3 is 13 amino acids. Written as DNA, the CDR3 is TGTGCCAGCAGCCTCGGGACCTACAATGAGCAGTTCTTC. Its protein product is CASSLGTYNEQFF.

This clonotype was seen repeatedly, ten times or more. The chain combines TRBV4-1 with TRBJ2-7; 7 bases align to TRBD1. The CDR3 is 16 amino acids. V shed 1 base and J 2 bases; nucleotides not matched to a gene: 8. The germline CDR1 and CDR2 sequences are MGHRA and YSYEKL. The CDR3 DNA reads as TGCGCCAGCAGCCAAGGTTTTTTAGGACAGGCCTACGAGCAGTACTTC. This sequence encodes CASSQGFLGQAYEQYF.

This clonotype was seen at least ten times. CDR3 region: CASSFGTGYNTEAFF. CDR3 coding DNA: TGCGCCAGCAGCTTCGGGACAGGATATAACACTGAAGCTTTCTTT. The chain uses TRBV5-1 and TRBJ1-1, with 8 bases fitting TRBD1. Germline V gene lookup returns CDR1 SGHRS and CDR2 YFSETQ. The CDR3 runs 15 residues. The junction had 5 bases not matched to a gene; V was cut back by 2 bases and J by 2 bases. The whole variable domain, filled in from reference TRBV5-1 and TRBJ1-1, reads KAGVTQTPRYLIKTRGQQVTLSCSPISGHRSVSWYQQTPGQGLQFLFEYFSETQRNKGNFPGRFSGRQFSNSRSEMNVSTLELGDSALYLCASSFGTGYNTEAFFGQGTRLTVV.

This clonotype was picked up many times. The V and J genes are TRBV4-2 and TRBJ2-7; 12 bases fit TRBD2. With 3 bases clipped from V and 4 bases from J, the junction kept 4 bases outside the gene matches. The CDR3 extends over 15 amino acids. Germline loops: CDR1 LGHNA, CDR2 YNFKEQ. CDR3 sequence (DNA): TGTGCCAGCAGCCAGGCGACTAGCGGGGGTTACGAGCAGTACTTC. Amino acid sequence: CASSQATSGGYEQYF.

This clonotype was detected ten times or more. This chain joins TRBV15 and TRBJ1-4, with TRBD1 matching over 7 bases. There are 16 residues in the CDR3. Germline V CDR1 and CDR2: LNHNV, YYDKDF (reference sequence). The V gene end was trimmed by 3 bases and the J gene end by 8 bases; junction bases not matched to a gene: 12. In nucleotides, the CDR3 is TGTGCCACCAGCAGTGATCAAAGGGGGCGTCAGGAAAAACTGTTTTTT. This encodes CATSSDQRGRQEKLFF.